One and the same sample provided the 20 T cell receptor beta chains below, sequenced in a study of graft-versus-host responses after intestinal transplantation. This table comes from immunoSEQ multiplex PCR, and its TCRdb copy is limited to in-frame clones, with some not included. The table has some 11,000 clones, about 33% seen once; the top ten hold around 1.9%. The sequences come from alloreactive CD4+ T cells from a mixed lymphocyte reaction culture, collected before transplantation. Subset here: CFSE-low proliferating T cells sorted from roughly six-day pre-transplant mixed lymphocyte reaction (GvH or HvG direction). The receptors stem from a human patient who was an organ donor for intestinal transplantation.

The chain combines TRBV11-2 with TRBJ1-1; TRBD1 might be the D (5 bases). CDR3 length: 17 residues. V shed 1 base and J shed 10 bases, with 25 bases lying between them. The V gene's germline CDR1 is SGHAT and CDR2 FQNNGV. The CDR3 bases are TGTGCCAGCAGCTTAGGTCGGAGGGGCGGGGGTTCCGGAGGAGCTTTCTTT. It yields the protein CASSLGRRGGGSGGAFF.

The chain uses TRBV7-2 and TRBJ1-1, with D tentatively TRBD1 (5 bases). This CDR3 has 14 residues. Germline lookup yields CDR1 SGHTA and CDR2 FQGNSA. Trimming left V 5 bases short and J 5 bases short, with 15 bases between. CDR3 residues: CASSTLGGGTEAFF. CDR3 sequence (DNA): TGTGCCAGCAGCACCCTGGGGGGGGGAACTGAAGCTTTCTTT.

This clone is classed as medium-sized (0.01 to 0.1%). The chain recombines TRBV5-1 with TRBJ2-3; D ambiguous. The CDR3 covers 14 residues. Germline CDR1 is SGHRS and CDR2 is YFSETQ. V gave up 3 bases and J gave up 6 bases, with 14 bases separating them. CDR3 coding DNA: TGCGCCAGCAGCTCCACTCGTCCCCCCGATACGCAGTATTTT. Amino acids: CASSSTRPPDTQYF.

This chain connects TRBV28 to TRBJ1-2; no clear D gene. The CDR3 extends over 12 amino acids. Trimming shortened V by 1 base and J by 8 bases, and 8 bases separated the two germline ends. Per the germline V gene, CDR1 is MDHEN and CDR2 is SYDVKM. CDR3 nucleotide sequence: TGTGCCAGCAGTTTATTAGGAGTCGGCTACACCTTC. Amino acid sequence: CASSLLGVGYTF.

This chain uses TRBV19 with TRBJ1-2; weak D call: TRBD1 (5 bases). Trimming pared 7 bases from V and 1 base from J, leaving 13 bases between. The germline V gene has CDR1 LNHDA and CDR2 SQIVND (reference sequence). This CDR3 is built from 14 residues. CDR3 bases: TGTGCCAGTAATTCGCGGGGCTATAACTATGGCTACACCTTC. This encodes CASNSRGYNYGYTF.

V usage is TRBV7-9 and J usage is TRBJ1-1; weak D call: TRBD1 (6 bases). Germline CDR1 SEHNR, CDR2 FQNEAQ (reference sequence). The CDR3 runs 19 residues. Trimming left V 3 bases short and J 0 bases short, with 23 bases between. CDR3 protein: CASSFWGRGAKGMNTEAFF. CDR3 in DNA: TGTGCCAGCAGCTTCTGGGGGCGGGGGGCGAAGGGGATGAACACTGAAGCTTTCTTT. The entire variable domain, with the rest obtained from reference TRBV7-9 and TRBJ1-1, is as follows: DTGVSQNPRHKITKRGQNVTFRCDPISEHNRLYWYRQTLGQGPEFLTYFQNEAQLEKSRLLSDRFSAERPKGSFSTLEIQRTEQGDSAMYLCASSFWGRGAKGMNTEAFFGQGTRLTVV.

This clone was counted a few times. CDR3 sequence reads: CASRASGGSSYEQYF. The CDR3 nucleotides read TGTGCCAGCAGGGCGAGCGGGGGAAGCTCCTACGAGCAGTACTTC. The chain combines TRBV27 with TRBJ2-7; 8 positions match TRBD2. CDR1 and CDR2 (germline): MNHEY, SMNVEV (reference sequence). V lost 6 bases, J lost 0 bases, and 7 bases stayed unmatched. This CDR3 has 15 amino acids.

This clone has just a few counts. This chain connects TRBV6-6 to TRBJ2-7, with a possible D match to TRBD1 (5 bases). The germline V and J ends were trimmed by 6 bases and 4 bases, with 13 bases remaining between them. The CDR3 is 13 residues long. Germline V lookup: CDR1 MNHNY, CDR2 SVGAGI (reference sequence). This CDR3 is CASSLQGSYEQYF. The CDR3 coding sequence is TGTGCCAGCAGCCTGCAGGGATCGTACGAGCAGTACTTC.

This chain joins TRBV5-1 and TRBJ2-6, with D perhaps TRBD2 (5 bases). Trimming stripped 0 bases from V and 0 bases from J, with 7 bases between. This CDR3 comprises 16 residues. Germline lookup yields CDR1 SGHRS and CDR2 YFSETQ. CDR3 coding DNA: TGCGCCAGCAGCTTGGTAGGGAGCTCTGGGGCCAACGTCCTGACTTTC. Its protein product is CASSLVGSSGANVLTF.

The CDR3 is CASSSQGFGYNEQFF. CDR3 DNA: TGTGCCAGCAGTTCTCAGGGATTTGGGTACAATGAGCAGTTCTTC. The chain is built from TRBV6-5 and TRBJ2-1, with D perhaps matching TRBD1 (5 bases). Per germline, CDR1 MNHEY and CDR2 SVGAGI. CDR3 length equals 15 residues. Trimming took off 4 bases at V and 4 bases at J, with 14 bases between the two ends.

V gene TRBV5-1 combines with J gene TRBJ1-4; D unresolved. V was pared by 3 bases and J by 10 bases, with 22 bases between. The CDR3 extends over 16 amino acids. Germline V gene sequence: CDR1 SGHRS, CDR2 YFSETQ. The CDR3 bases are TGCGCCAGCAGCTCCAAAGGGAGAGTAGAGGTTGGAAAACTGTTTTTT. It encodes CASSSKGRVEVGKLFF. Full variable domain (rest looked up from reference TRBV5-1 and TRBJ1-4): KAGVTQTPRYLIKTRGQQVTLSCSPISGHRSVSWYQQTPGQGLQFLFEYFSETQRNKGNFPGRFSGRQFSNSRSEMNVSTLELGDSALYLCASSSKGRVEVGKLFFGSGTQLSVL.

This clone has only a few counts. V gene TRBV5-1 combines with J gene TRBJ1-5, with TRBD1 as a possible D gene (5 bases). This CDR3 is 16 amino acids long. Per the germline V gene, CDR1 is SGHRS and CDR2 is YFSETQ. The V end lost 0 bases, the J end lost 0 bases, and 10 bases lay between the germline ends. In nucleotides, the CDR3 is TGCGCCAGCAGCTTGGCGACAGCCAATAGCAATCAGCCCCAGCATTTT. This translates into CASSLATANSNQPQHF.

The V gene is TRBV5-4, the J gene TRBJ2-3; D gene uncertain. The CDR3 loop spans 16 amino acids. V lost 4 bases to trimming and J lost 2 bases, with 17 bases between them. The V gene's germline CDR1 is SGHNT and CDR2 YYREEE (reference sequence). CDR3 in amino acids: CASSRSWSDFTDTQYF. The CDR3 bases are TGTGCCAGCAGCCGATCATGGAGCGATTTCACAGATACGCAGTATTTT. The whole variable domain, filled in from reference TRBV5-4 and TRBJ2-3, reads ETGVTQSPTHLIKTRGQQVTLRCSSQSGHNTVSWYQQALGQGPQFIFQYYREEENGRGNFPPRFSGLQFPNYSSELNVNALELDDSALYLCASSRSWSDFTDTQYFGPGTRLTVL.

The V call is TRBV21-1, the J call TRBJ2-5; the DNA was not compared with TRBD2, the D call given in the table. TRBV21-1 counts as a pseudogene. The CDR3 has 17 residues. The CDR3 here is CASSKDMAGGPQETQYF. The CDR3 DNA reads TGTGCCAGCAGCAAAGATATGGCCGGGGGGCCCCAAGAGACCCAGTACTTC.

The gene calls are TRBV12-5 and TRBJ2-3; D is unresolved. With 3 bases removed from V and 6 bases from J, the gap between germline ends came to 4 bases. This CDR3 contains 11 residues. The germline CDR1 and CDR2 sequences are LGHNT and FRNRAP. As DNA, the CDR3 is TGTGCTAGTGGTTTACGGGATACGCAGTATTTT. Translating it yields CASGLRDTQYF.

The V and J genes are TRBV4-2 and TRBJ1-2; 8 bases are a match to TRBD1. J lost 3 bases, V lost 4 bases, and 1 base had no gene match. This CDR3 is built from 13 residues. From germline, CDR1 is LGHNA and CDR2 YNFKEQ. The CDR3 sequence is CASSPDRDYGYTF. CDR3 in DNA: TGTGCCAGCAGCCCGGACAGGGACTATGGCTACACCTTC.

This chain connects TRBV7-2 to TRBJ2-1; TRBD2 matches 8 bases. Germline trimming cut 0 bases from V and 6 bases from J; bases unmatched to any gene: 10. The CDR3 covers 17 residues. Germline loops: CDR1 SGHTA, CDR2 FQGNSA. The chain's CDR3 is CASSLAGRRGASNEQFF. CDR3 coding DNA: TGTGCCAGCAGCTTAGCTGGGCGGCGGGGGGCATCCAATGAGCAGTTCTTC.

This chain links TRBV19 with TRBJ2-6; D might be TRBD2 (6 bases). CDR1 and CDR2 (germline): LNHDA, SQIVND (reference sequence). The CDR3 runs 15 residues. The V and J ends lost 2 bases and 1 base respectively, with 6 bases between them. The CDR3 loop reads CASSIRGSGANVLTF. The CDR3 DNA follows: TGTGCCAGTAGTATACGGGGGTCTGGGGCCAACGTCCTGACTTTC.

The V gene is TRBV18, the J gene TRBJ1-2; 7 positions agree with TRBD1. The ends lost 3 bases at V and 5 bases at J; junction bases unmatched: 15. The length of the CDR3 is 17 residues. Per the germline V gene, CDR1 is KGHSH and CDR2 is LQKENI. In DNA form, the CDR3 reads TGTGCCAGCTCACCCCTTACAGGGGAAGGACTGAGGTATGGCTACACCTTC. Translating it yields CASSPLTGEGLRYGYTF.

The sample holds a few counts of this clone. The chain recombines TRBV6-5 with TRBJ1-1; 7 bases match TRBD1. V was pared by 2 bases and J by 6 bases, with 9 bases of the junction left unmatched. This CDR3 has 15 amino acids. Germline CDR1 is MNHEY and CDR2 is SVGAGI. The CDR3 DNA reads as TGTGCCAGCAGTTACCTCTGGACAGGACCCTCTGAAGCTTTCTTT. Translated: CASSYLWTGPSEAFF.